This TCR beta chain emerged from a study of glioma-infiltrating T cells (TCRdb year 2016). As for the study more broadly: Glioma tissue, non-neoplastic brain tissue and matched peripheral blood mononuclear cells were used as sources from which TCR alpha- and beta-chain repertoires were sequenced. The paired cohort comprised three low-grade glioma patients, 8 or 9 primary glioblastoma patients and three non-glioma patients contributing non-neoplastic brain tissue. Each tissue-infiltrating repertoire was compared with the same patient's peripheral blood repertoire to measure divergence between tissue and blood T-cell populations.

TCR alpha and beta CDR3 regions were amplified with the iRepertoire nested amplicon-rescue multiplex PCR (arm-PCR) platform from RNA. One-step reverse transcription and amplification used about 95-400 ng of tissue mRNA or PBMC total RNA as input. After bead purification, a secondary multiplex PCR added Illumina adapters, and libraries were gel-purified between 200 and 400 bp. Demultiplexing relied on internal 6-nucleotide barcodes carried by the libraries. Libraries were sequenced on an Illumina MiSeq with 2x220 or 2x250 nucleotide paired-end reads. The authors processed their data as follows. FLASH 1.2.11 was used to merge paired reads, and BWA-MEM then aligned the reads to the GRCh37 human genome before TRA and TRB reads were extracted. For V and J assignment, an IMGT-derived reference of cassette sequences and CDR3 motifs that included pseudogenes was used. Reads were translated in three frames, and productive CDR3s were defined as those with a C...FGXG motif and no stop codons. Unique combinations of V-J cassette pair and CDR3 amino acid sequence were defined as clonotypes. Reads were filtered by Hamming distance, with the threshold set by the sequence error rate of each sample in mapped regions. TCRdb reanalyzed the raw reads on its own, using fastp at Q25 for trimming and MiXCR for clone calling, and kept in-frame beta chains. Rows with a matching CDR3 protein are joined into one entry that keeps the most common DNA and genes. In this record, the V and J calls reflect TCRdb's handling and not the investigators' own analysis. The sample data list around 190,000 distinct CDR3 sequences, and under 55% of these were observed just once. 4% to 6.5% of the sample lies in the top ten.

Paper-wide results and their limitations: The group comparisons were based on small numbers of patients: three non-neoplastic, three low-grade glioma and seven or eight glioblastoma patients. Very few CDR3 sequences were found to be shared between tissue and blood, and this scarcity was attributed to high CDR3 diversity and limited sampling. VJ-independent divergence between tissue and blood was lower than expected in non-neoplastic patients but higher than expected in all gliomas, particularly low-grade gliomas.

In the germline V gene, CDR1 corresponds to MDHEN and CDR2 to SYDVKM. From cysteine to phenylalanine, the CDR3 is 14 amino acids long. Just the 42-base CDR3 DNA is kept, in frame starting at base 1. The junction carries 10 bases between V and J, which are trimmed by 5 bases and 0 bases respectively. This clonotype showed up many times. Its cognate antigen has yet to be identified. Per-nucleotide qualities are absent, and no much larger clonotype sits a single base away. The sequenced material came from glioma tissue, nonneoplastic brain tissue, or PBMCs (not recorded which). The sequence came from a human donor with low-grade glioma or glioblastoma, undergoing nonglioma brain surgery, or in good health (not recorded which). The chain uses TRBV28 and TRBJ1-2, with a tentative D gene TRBD1 over 6 matching bases. The nucleotide sequence reads TGTGCCAGCAGTCTTGGACAGACTAACTATGGCTACACCTTC. It translates as CASSLGQTNYGYTF.